This entry concerns a single T cell receptor beta chain. Its antigen remains unknown. The source of the sample is a study of T cell responses to AZD1222 COVID-19 vaccine. TCRdb's table, derived via immunoSEQ multiplex PCR, lists solely in-frame clones and lacks some. The sample consists of about 100,000 clones, 75% to 90% of them appearing once. Study outcomes and limitations: Reports say nearly half of spike-specific TCRs go after unmutated variant regions.

The TCR sequence derives from an adult in good health. The sample here was peripheral blood, taken on day 0 of AZD1222 vaccination.

This CDR3 reads CASSQVFREKLFF. Written as DNA, the CDR3 is TGCGCCAGCAGCCAAGTTTTCAGGGAAAAACTGTTTTTT. The chain employs TRBV4-1 and TRBJ1-4; D is undetermined. CDR1 MGHRA and CDR2 YSYEKL come from the germline V gene. This CDR3 contains 13 residues. Deletions cut 1 base from V and 8 bases from J, with 8 bases between.